The entry below gives a single T cell receptor beta chain sequence along with its context. Every sequencing run generated in excess of 170 million TCR-beta sequences. These sequences covered 15-18 subjects. TCRdb fed the 5' RACE reads into MiXCR, producing one record per CDR3 protein. The sample lists some 76,000 distinct CDR3 sequences; roughly 3.1% were seen once. The data originate from a study of neurological immune-mediated disorders. Study information: The approximately 34 multiple sclerosis patients comprised approximately 30 relapsing-remitting and 3 secondary progressive cases.

The germline V gene encodes CDR1 SGHVS and CDR2 FNYEAQ. This CDR3 contains 16 residues. Trimming took off 1 base at V and 1 base at J, with 13 bases between the two ends. This TCR was sampled from a woman between 45 and 65 years old with multiple sclerosis. The gene calls are TRBV7-6 and TRBJ2-5; D is uncertain. Sequenced sample: PBMCs. The DNA for the CDR3 is TGTGCCAGCAGCTTAGTTCCGAATCAGGTCCAAGAGACCCAGTACTTC. It specifies CASSLVPNQVQETQYF.